Shown below are 23 T cell receptor beta chains from a single sample sequenced in a study of regulatory T cells in long-lasting Graves disease. Library construction for TCR beta used iRepertoire HTBI primers and Arm-PCR of CDR3 regions. Via MiXCR, TCRdb re-called the multiplex PCR reads, giving one row per CDR3 protein. This table has around 470,000 distinct CDR3 sequences, 14% appearing once. The time point is: newly diagnosed GD, antithyroid drugs for less than 3 months. RNA extracted from PBMCs served as the sequencing template. The data also belong to a second study, concerning T cells in Graves' hyperthyroidism and ophthalmopathy.

The material was peripheral blood mononuclear cells (PBMCs), obtained at new diagnosis, from a patient treated with antithyroid drugs. The receptor source for this set is a woman in her fifties or sixties with Graves disease.

This clonotype was observed at least ten times. The CDR3 is CASSWTSGTYEQYF. CDR3 nucleotides: TGTGCCAGCAGCTGGACTAGCGGAACCTACGAGCAGTACTTC. This sequence joins TRBV11-1 and TRBJ2-7; 10 bases are a match to TRBD2. The V and J ends lost 4 bases and 2 bases, in that order; junction bases with no gene match: 2. The CDR3 length is 14 residues. CDR1 is SGHAT and CDR2 is FQDESV in the germline V gene (reference sequence). Full variable domain (missing parts from reference TRBV11-1 and TRBJ2-7): EAEVAQSPRYKITEKSQAVAFWCDPISGHATLYWYRQILGQGPELLVQFQDESVVDDSQLPKDRFSAERLKGVDSTLKIQPAELGDSAMYLCASSWTSGTYEQYFGPGTRLTVT.

This clonotype occurred many times. The CDR3 DNA follows: TGTGCCAGCAGGGACGACAGGGCGGGTAATGAGCAGTTCTTC. Translation: CASRDDRAGNEQFF. The chain has TRBV7-9 and TRBJ2-1; 7 bases match TRBD1. This CDR3 contains 14 residues. The V gene's germline CDR1 is SEHNR and CDR2 FQNEAQ (reference sequence). Trimming removed 6 bases from V and 7 bases from J; junction bases left unmatched: 9. The whole variable domain, remainder taken from reference TRBV7-9 and TRBJ2-1, is DTGVSQNPRHKITKRGQNVTFRCDPISEHNRLYWYRQTLGQGPEFLTYFQNEAQLEKSRLLSDRFSAERPKGSFSTLEIQRTEQGDSAMYLCASRDDRAGNEQFFGPGTRLTVL.

This clonotype was seen many times. V is TRBV9 and J is TRBJ2-1, with D possibly matching TRBD2 (5 bases). The CDR3 covers 15 residues. Trimming took off 4 bases at V and 12 bases at J, with 23 bases between the two ends. Germline V lookup: CDR1 SGDLS, CDR2 YYNGEE. CDR3 amino acids: CASSPGDYNEQGQFF. CDR3 in DNA: TGTGCCAGCAGCCCCGGGGATTACAATGAGCAAGGGCAGTTCTTC.

The J gene is TRBJ2-3, the V gene TRBV19; the match to TRBD2 covers 13 bases. Trimming cost V 3 bases and J 7 bases; bases outside gene matches: 7. Per the germline V gene, CDR1 is LNHDA and CDR2 is SQIVND (reference sequence). The CDR3 consists of 16 residues. The CDR3 DNA sequence: TGTGCCAGTAGTATTCGGACTAGCGGGAGAAGTAATACGCAGTATTTT. It is translated as CASSIRTSGRSNTQYF.

Written as DNA, the CDR3 is TGCGCCAGCAGCTTGGCGGGACAGATCAATTCACCCCTCCACTTT. Translating gives CASSLAGQINSPLHF. V and J are TRBV5-1 and TRBJ1-6, with 7 bases identical to TRBD1. Germline assignment: CDR1 SGHRS and CDR2 YFSETQ. The CDR3 spans 15 residues. Trimming removed 0 bases from V and 7 bases from J; junction bases left unmatched: 4.

The chain is built from TRBV7-2 and TRBJ2-3, with 9 nucleotides matching TRBD1. The CDR3 runs 14 residues. Trimming removed 5 bases from V and 4 bases from J; junction bases left unmatched: 4. The V gene's germline CDR1 is SGHTA and CDR2 FQGNSA. In DNA, the CDR3 is TGTGCCAGCAGCGGGGGACAGGGCGCAGATACGCAGTATTTT. Residues: CASSGGQGADTQYF.

This clonotype has at least ten counts. This sequence joins TRBV14 and TRBJ2-2, with 8 bases identical to TRBD2. CDR1 SGHDN and CDR2 FVKESK come from the germline V gene. V shed 1 base, J shed 5 bases, and the junction held 9 bases outside the gene matches. CDR3 size: 17 residues. CDR3 nucleotide sequence: TGTGCCAGCAGCCAAGTGCTGAGCGGGAGCGGTACCGGGGAGCTGTTTTTT. It encodes CASSQVLSGSGTGELFF.

This clonotype was counted many times. A much larger clone sits a single nucleotide away, making a read error possible. V gene TRBV2 combines with J gene TRBJ1-5; TRBD1 might be the D (5 bases). CDR1 SNHLY and CDR2 FYNNEI come from the germline V gene. This CDR3 region has 14 residues. Trimming took off 6 bases at V and 2 bases at J, with 11 bases between the two ends. CDR3 residues: CASRQQEGNQPQHF. The CDR3 DNA follows: TGTGCCAGCAGACAACAGGAGGGCAATCAGCCCCAGCATTTT.

This clonotype came up many times. The chain couples TRBV19 to TRBJ1-1, with a possible D match to TRBD1 (6 bases). V was clipped by 2 bases and J by 0 bases, with 10 bases between them. Germline CDR1 and CDR2: LNHDA and SQIVND (reference sequence). The CDR3 totals 15 residues. The CDR3 DNA sequence: TGTGCCAGTAGTATACAACAGGGTTTGAACACTGAAGCTTTCTTT. Translating gives CASSIQQGLNTEAFF.

This clonotype was detected ten times or more. This rearrangement joins TRBV10-2 to TRBJ2-7; D possibly corresponds to TRBD2 (6 bases). The germline V and J ends were trimmed by 0 bases and 4 bases, with 13 bases remaining between them. This CDR3 is 15 amino acids long. The germline CDR1 and CDR2 sequences are WSHSY and SAAADI. The CDR3 DNA reads TGCGCCAGCAGTGAGTCGGCCGGGAGCCGGTACGAGCAGTACTTC. This encodes CASSESAGSRYEQYF.

This clonotype turned up a few times. This chain joins TRBV5-5 and TRBJ2-6, with D hard to call. The CDR3 spans 17 residues. Germline V gene data show CDR1 as SGHKS and CDR2 as YYEKEE (reference sequence). Trimming took off 1 base at V and 0 bases at J, with 11 bases between the two ends. CDR3: CASSLFSGYSGANVLTF. As DNA, the CDR3 is TGTGCCAGCAGCTTGTTCAGTGGTTACTCTGGGGCCAACGTCCTGACTTTC. Filled out from reference TRBV5-5 and TRBJ2-6, the complete variable domain reads DAGVTQSPTHLIKTRGQQVTLRCSPISGHKSVSWYQQVLGQGPQFIFQYYEKEERGRGNFPDRFSARQFPNYSSELNVNALLLGDSALYLCASSLFSGYSGANVLTFGAGSRLTVL.

This clonotype showed up just a few times. This sequence may be a read error, since a much larger clone differs from it by one base. The final CDR3 position lacks the conserved phenylalanine or tryptophan, pointing to a likely read error. V is TRBV18 and J is TRBJ2-3, with unresolved D. V gave up 3 bases and J gave up 4 bases, with 2 bases separating them. Germline V lookup: CDR1 KGHSH, CDR2 LQKENI. The CDR3 covers 11 residues. For the CDR3, the DNA is TGTGCCAGCTCACCGGCAGATACGCAGTATCTT. Translation: CASSPADTQYL.

V and J are TRBV7-2 and TRBJ1-4; no definite D call. Deletions cut 5 bases from V and 0 bases from J, with 7 bases between. This CDR3 has 14 residues. Germline V gives CDR1 SGHTA, CDR2 FQGNSA. In nucleotides, the CDR3 is TGTGCCAGCAGCCCCTCGGCAACTAATGAAAAACTGTTTTTT. As protein: CASSPSATNEKLFF. Complete variable domain (other parts from reference TRBV7-2 and TRBJ1-4): GAGVSQSPSNKVTEKGKDVELRCDPISGHTALYWYRQSLGQGLEFLIYFQGNSAPDKSGLPSDRFSAERTGGSVSTLTIQRTQQEDSAVYLCASSPSATNEKLFFGSGTQLSVL.

This chain uses TRBV10-3 with TRBJ2-3, with 10 bases lining up with TRBD1. This CDR3 is built from 15 residues. Trimming took 6 bases from V and 2 from J; bases not matched to a gene: 5. From germline, CDR1 is ENHRY and CDR2 SYGVKD. The CDR3 nucleotides read TGTGCCATCAGCCCTGACAGGGGGCACACAGATACGCAGTATTTT. Translated: CAISPDRGHTDTQYF.

This clonotype was picked up many times. V usage is TRBV11-1 and J usage is TRBJ2-3, with 7 nucleotides matching TRBD1. Germline assignment: CDR1 SGHAT and CDR2 FQDESV (reference sequence). This CDR3 spans 15 amino acids. V gave up 5 bases and J gave up 1 base; unmatched junction bases: 6. The CDR3 nucleotides are TGTGCCAGCAGCCCTTGGACAGGAGGCACAGATACGCAGTATTTT. Its translation is CASSPWTGGTDTQYF.

This clonotype was counted at least ten times. This sequence joins TRBV11-3 and TRBJ2-1; 10 nucleotides align to TRBD2. V was clipped by 4 bases and J by 6 bases; unmatched bases: 6. This CDR3 is built from 15 residues. The germline gives CDR1 SGHNT, CDR2 YENEEA. CDR3 DNA: TGTGCCAGCAGCTGGGGGCTAGCGGGAGTCAATGAGCAGTTCTTC. Amino acids: CASSWGLAGVNEQFF.

The CDR3 region has the DNA TGTGCCATCAGTGAGGAGACCAGGTCTAAGGTCCAAGAGACCCAGTACTTC. It translates to CAISEETRSKVQETQYF. The J gene is TRBJ2-5, the V gene TRBV10-3; D ambiguous. The germline V gene has CDR1 ENHRY and CDR2 SYGVKD. The CDR3 has 17 amino acids. Trimming took 2 bases from V and 1 from J, leaving 17 bases between them.

This clonotype turned up a few times. The rearrangement uses TRBV5-1 and TRBJ2-7; D call uncertain. Deletions cut 0 bases from V and 2 bases from J, with 12 bases between. The germline CDR1 and CDR2 sequences are SGHRS and YFSETQ. CDR3 length: 15 amino acids. CDR3 DNA: TGCGCCAGCAGCTTGGACCCCGCCACCGCCTACGAGCAGTACTTC. It codes for CASSLDPATAYEQYF.

As concerns this clonotype: Since a much larger clone is just one base distant, this may be a read error. The J gene is TRBJ2-5, the V gene TRBV3-1, with 8 bases lining up with TRBD2. The DNA matches TRBJ2-1 better at its end, which makes the J call doubtful. This CDR3 region has 17 residues. Germline V gene sequence: CDR1 LGHDT, CDR2 YNNKEL (reference sequence). Here the CDR3 reads CASSQAGLTGGRIEQFF. The CDR3 DNA sequence: TGTGCCAGCAGCCAAGCTGGGTTAACCGGCGGGAGGATTGAGCAGTTCTTC.

This clonotype appeared a few times. The rearrangement joins TRBV20-1 to TRBJ2-5, with D perhaps given as TRBD1 or TRBD2 (5 bases each). V was clipped by 6 bases and J by 8 bases, with 13 bases between them. The V gene's germline CDR1 is DFQATT and CDR2 SNEGSKA (reference sequence). CDR3 length: 11 amino acids. CDR3 amino acids: CSAGGQGTQYF. The CDR3 bases are TGCAGTGCCGGCGGGCAGGGAACCCAGTACTTC.

This clonotype was counted many times. V is TRBV28 and J is TRBJ2-5; 7 nucleotides line up with TRBD1. Trimming cost V 4 bases and J 7 bases; bases outside gene matches: 9. CDR1 and CDR2 (germline): MDHEN, SYDVKM. This CDR3 spans 14 amino acids. The CDR3 bases are TGTGCCAGCAGTTCTTCCGGACAGGTTATGACCCAGTACTTC. It codes for CASSSSGQVMTQYF.

Only a few counts were recorded for this clonotype. This chain joins TRBV5-1 and TRBJ1-2, with a possible D match to TRBD1 (5 bases). The CDR3 is 16 amino acids. Germline-derived CDR1 and CDR2 are SGHRS and YFSETQ. V gave up 4 bases and J gave up 0 bases, with 16 bases separating them. CDR3 residues: CASSPTPTDTNYGYTF. The DNA of the CDR3 is TGCGCCAGCAGCCCCACCCCGACAGATACTAACTATGGCTACACCTTC.

Many counts were recorded for this clonotype. J is TRBJ2-1 and V is TRBV6-1, with D perhaps TRBD1 (8 bases). The CDR3 totals 16 residues. In germline, CDR1 is MNHNS, CDR2 SASEGT. Trimming removed 6 bases from V and 5 bases from J, with 20 bases in between. CDR3 sequence (DNA): TGTGCCAGCAGGACACACAGGGGGGGAGGGGACAATGAGCAGTTCTTC. Its protein product is CASRTHRGGGDNEQFF.